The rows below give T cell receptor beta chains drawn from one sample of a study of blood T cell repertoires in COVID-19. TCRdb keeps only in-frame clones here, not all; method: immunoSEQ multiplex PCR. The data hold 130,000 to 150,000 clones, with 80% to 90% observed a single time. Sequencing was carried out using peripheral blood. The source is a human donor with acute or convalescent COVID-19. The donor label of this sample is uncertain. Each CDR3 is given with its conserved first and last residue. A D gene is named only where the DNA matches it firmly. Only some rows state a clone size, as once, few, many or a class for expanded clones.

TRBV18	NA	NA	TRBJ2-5	CASSPQQGDGETQYF	TGTGCCAGCTCACCTCAACAGGGCGACGGGGAGACCCAGTACTTC
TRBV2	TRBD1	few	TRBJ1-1	CANADRGGMNTEAFF	TGTGCCAACGCCGACAGGGGTGGGATGAACACTGAAGCTTTCTTT
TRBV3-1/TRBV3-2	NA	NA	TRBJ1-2	CASSFQRANYGYTF	TGTGCCAGCAGCTTCCAGAGGGCTAACTATGGCTACACCTTC
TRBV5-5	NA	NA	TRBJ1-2	CASSREGPDYGYTF	TGTGCCAGCAGCCGGGAGGGGCCCGACTATGGCTACACCTTC
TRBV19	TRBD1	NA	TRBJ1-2	CASSILTGDSTRYGYTF	TGTGCCAGTAGTATCTTAACAGGGGACTCTACTCGGTATGGCTACACCTTC
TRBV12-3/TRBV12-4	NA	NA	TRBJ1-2	CASSAGKNYGYTF	TGTGCCAGCAGTGCAGGGAAAAACTATGGCTACACCTTC
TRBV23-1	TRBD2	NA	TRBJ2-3	CASGPPWEAGGSTDTQYF	TGCGCCAGCGGTCCACCATGGGAAGCGGGGGGCAGCACAGATACGCAGTATTTT
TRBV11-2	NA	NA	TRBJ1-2	CASSLVRQTPGYTF	TGTGCCAGCAGCTTAGTGCGCCAGACTCCTGGCTACACCTTC
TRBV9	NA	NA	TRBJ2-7	CASSVVGDPVYEQYF	TGTGCCAGCAGCGTAGTCGGAGATCCGGTCTACGAGCAGTACTTC
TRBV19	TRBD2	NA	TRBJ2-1	CASSIGFSGGWGGNEQFF	TGTGCCAGTAGTATTGGGTTTAGCGGGGGTTGGGGCGGCAATGAGCAGTTCTTC
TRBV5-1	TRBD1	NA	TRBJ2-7	CASSSQGAGYEQYF	TGCGCCAGCAGCTCACAGGGGGCCGGGTACGAGCAGTACTTC
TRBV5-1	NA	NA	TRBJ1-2	CASSLGGLSDGYTF	TGCGCCAGCAGCTTGGGGGGGCTGAGCGATGGCTACACCTTC
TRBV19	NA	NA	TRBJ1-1	CASSIIRGRTEAFF	TGTGCCAGTAGTATTATCAGGGGAAGAACTGAAGCTTTCTTT
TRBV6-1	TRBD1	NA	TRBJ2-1	CASSEGQSPYNEQFF	TGTGCCAGCAGTGAGGGACAGTCTCCCTACAATGAGCAGTTCTTC
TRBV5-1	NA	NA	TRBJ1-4	CASSFGFKPTTNEKLFF	TGCGCCAGCAGCTTCGGGTTCAAACCAACGACTAATGAAAAACTGTTTTTT
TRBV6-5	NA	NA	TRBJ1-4	CASSDGGGSEKLFF	TGTGCCAGCTCCGACGGGGGGGGGAGTGAAAAACTGTTTTTT
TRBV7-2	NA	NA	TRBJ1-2	CASSPGGVIYGYTF	TGTGCCAGCAGCCCAGGCGGGGTAATCTATGGCTACACCTTC
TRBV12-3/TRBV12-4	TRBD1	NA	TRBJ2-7	CASSWTGEDEQYF	TGTGCCAGCAGCTGGACAGGGGAGGACGAGCAGTACTTC
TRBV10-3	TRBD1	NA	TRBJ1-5	CAITPDRGENQPQHF	TGTGCCATCACCCCGGACAGGGGAGAAAATCAGCCCCAGCATTTT
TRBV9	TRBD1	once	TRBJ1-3	CASSVALGQGNTIYF	TGTGCCAGCAGCGTAGCTTTGGGACAGGGAAACACCATATATTTT
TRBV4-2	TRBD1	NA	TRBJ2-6	CASSQDRDRSSGANVLTF	TGTGCCAGCAGCCAAGACCGGGACAGAAGCTCTGGGGCCAACGTCCTGACTTTC
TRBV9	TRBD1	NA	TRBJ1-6	CASSVVATGGPNSPLHF	TGTGCCAGCAGCGTAGTCGCGACAGGGGGCCCTAATTCACCCCTCCACTTT
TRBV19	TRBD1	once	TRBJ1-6	CASSGQGDSPLHF	TGTGCCAGTTCCGGACAGGGAGATTCACCCCTCCACTTT
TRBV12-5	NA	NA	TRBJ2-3	CASGLSPDTDTQYF	TGTGCTAGTGGTTTGTCGCCAGACACAGATACGCAGTATTTT
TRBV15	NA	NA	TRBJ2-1	CATSRDFNEQFF	TGTGCCACCAGCCGGGACTTTAATGAGCAGTTCTTC
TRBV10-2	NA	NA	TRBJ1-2	CASTASGGGYGYTF	TGCGCCAGCACTGCTTCTGGGGGGGGCTATGGCTACACCTTC
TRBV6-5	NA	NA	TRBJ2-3	CASSYYGYTDTQYF	TGTGCCAGCAGTTACTACGGGTACACAGATACGCAGTATTTT
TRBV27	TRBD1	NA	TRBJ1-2	CASSLSGQGAGGYTF	TGTGCCAGCAGTTTATCTGGACAGGGGGCGGGGGGCTACACCTTC
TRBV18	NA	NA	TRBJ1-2	CASSRITGKRDNYGYTF	TGTGCCAGCTCACGCATCACCGGAAAGAGGGATAACTATGGCTACACCTTC
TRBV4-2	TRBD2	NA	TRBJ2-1	CASTPRAGGWEQFF	TGTGCCAGCACCCCTCGGGCGGGGGGATGGGAGCAGTTCTTC
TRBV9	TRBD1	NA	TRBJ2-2	CASSSDRAIPGELFF	TGTGCCAGCTCCTCCGACAGGGCAATCCCCGGGGAGCTGTTTTTT
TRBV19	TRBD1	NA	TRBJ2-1	CASSPRDSNNEQFF	TGTGCCAGTAGTCCCCGGGACAGTAACAATGAGCAGTTCTTC
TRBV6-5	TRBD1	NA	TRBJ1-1	CASTATGPNTEAFF	TGTGCCAGCACCGCGACAGGGCCGAACACTGAAGCTTTCTTT
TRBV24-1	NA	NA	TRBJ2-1	CATSDLAGANYNEQFF	TGTGCCACCAGTGATTTGGCAGGGGCAAACTACAATGAGCAGTTCTTC
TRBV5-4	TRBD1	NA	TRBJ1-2	CASNPARDRGHYGYTF	TGTGCCAGCAACCCGGCCCGGGACAGGGGGCACTATGGCTACACCTTC
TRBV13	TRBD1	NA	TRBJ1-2	CASSFRTGNYGYTF	TGTGCCAGCAGCTTCCGGACAGGGAACTATGGCTACACCTTC
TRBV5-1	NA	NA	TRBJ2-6	CASSPEGAGANVLTF	TGCGCCAGCAGCCCGGAGGGGGCAGGGGCCAACGTCCTGACTTTC
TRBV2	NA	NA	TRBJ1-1	CASSEGGRDTEAFF	TGTGCCAGCAGTGAGGGGGGTAGGGACACTGAAGCTTTCTTT
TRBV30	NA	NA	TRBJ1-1	CAWNLGNTEAFF	TGTGCCTGGAATCTAGGTAACACTGAAGCTTTCTTT
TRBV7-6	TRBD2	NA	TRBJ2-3	CASSWTSGGTDTQYF	TGTGCCAGCAGCTGGACTAGCGGGGGAACAGATACGCAGTATTTT
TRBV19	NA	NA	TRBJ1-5	CASSRVGGQPQHF	TGTGCCAGTAGTCGGGTGGGGGGACAGCCCCAGCATTTT
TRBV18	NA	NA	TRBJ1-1	CASFQGYANTEAFF	TGTGCCAGCTTCCAGGGGTATGCCAACACTGAAGCTTTCTTT
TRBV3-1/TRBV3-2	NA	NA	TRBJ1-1	CASSPRGGGEAFF	TGTGCCAGCAGCCCTAGGGGGGGTGGTGAAGCTTTCTTT
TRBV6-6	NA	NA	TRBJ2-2	CASSYLLSTGELFF	TGTGCCAGCAGTTACTTACTGTCCACTGGGGAGCTGTTTTTT
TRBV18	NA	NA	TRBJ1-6	CASSPDSSSYNSPLHF	TGTGCCAGCTCACCCGACAGTAGCTCCTATAATTCACCCCTCCACTTT
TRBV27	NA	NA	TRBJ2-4	CASSQGLRGDIQYF	TGTGCCAGCAGCCAGGGACTGAGGGGAGACATTCAGTACTTC
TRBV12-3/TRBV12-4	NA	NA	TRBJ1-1	CASNSDRNTEAFF	TGTGCCAGCAACTCGGACAGGAACACTGAAGCTTTCTTT
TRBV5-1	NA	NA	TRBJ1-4	CASSPRGEVEKLFF	TGCGCCAGCAGCCCCAGGGGAGAGGTCGAAAAACTGTTTTTT
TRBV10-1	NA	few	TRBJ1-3	CASSLEISGNTIYF	TGCGCCAGCAGCCTCGAGATCTCTGGAAACACCATATATTTT
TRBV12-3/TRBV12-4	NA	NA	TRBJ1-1	CASSRGDNTEAFF	TGTGCCAGCAGCCGGGGGGATAACACTGAAGCTTTCTTT
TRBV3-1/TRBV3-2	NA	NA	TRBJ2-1	CASSQVLGGASSYNEQFF	TGTGCCAGCAGCCAAGTCTTAGGGGGGGCCAGCTCCTACAATGAGCAGTTCTTC
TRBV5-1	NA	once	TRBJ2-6	CASTPGNSGANVLTF	TGCGCCAGCACTCCGGGGAACTCTGGGGCCAACGTCCTGACTTTC